This entry describes one T cell receptor (beta chain). Its binding antigen is unknown. Base-call qualities are not available, and no considerably larger clone is one nucleotide away. This record comes from a study of memory CD4+ T cells and cytomegalovirus serostatus (dated by TCRdb to between 2017 and 2020). About the full investigation: The cohort comprised some 35 healthy Belgian adults, 9 CMV seropositive and some 25 CMV seronegative. CD4+ memory TCRbeta repertoires of a Belgian cohort with known cytomegalovirus serostatus were sequenced in order to replicate a published TCR-based CMV serostatus classifier.

Single viable CD3+CD4+CD8-CD45RO+ cells were sorted as memory CD4+ T cells on a FACSAria II. To determine CMV serostatus, a Roche Elecsys assay was used that detects serum IgG against CMV pp150, pp28, p38 and p52. After thawing, total CD4+ T cells were enriched by positive selection with CD4 magnetic microbeads. The samples came from a separate study whose specific focus was interrogating the CD4+ T cell memory repertoire. Peripheral blood mononuclear cells were isolated and cryopreserved according to standard operating procedures, and serum was stored at -80 degrees C. The staining relied on CD3-PerCP (BW264/56), CD4-APC (RPA-T4), CD45RO-PE (UCHT1) and CD8-Pacific Orange (3B5) antibodies, and Sytox blue was used to exclude non-viable cells. Overall results and qualifications from the work: Among the roughly 160 previously reported CMV-associated TCRbeta sequences, 67 showed up in the CD4+ memory repertoires, with each one found in between one and five individuals. Results were interpreted as suggesting that the CMV-associated TCR signature is largely present in the CD4+ memory repertoire. For CMV serostatus prediction, a median bootstrapped AUC of approximately 0.95 was reached with the original framework, and a median bootstrapped AUC of around 0.89 was reached with a US-trained random forest. Only CD4+CD45RO+ memory cells were sequenced, unlike the original study, which covered naive and memory CD4+ and CD8+ populations. A median bootstrapped AUC of almost 0.96 with a 95% CI of 0.76-1.00 was achieved on the Belgian cohort by the original-framework classifier.

The CDR3 contains 15 residues, cysteine and phenylalanine counted. Only the CDR3 DNA is retained, 45 bases long and in frame from the first base. From a lookup of the germline V gene (reference sequence), CDR1 and CDR2 are SGHKS and YYEKEE. V is reduced by 4 bases and J by 6 bases, leaving a spacing of 17 bases between them. Genomic DNA was extracted from sorted cells with the Quick-DNA Microprep Kit. TCRbeta DNA was amplified with the immunoSEQ hsTCRbeta kit following the manufacturer's protocol. An Illumina MiSeq instrument was used to sequence the TCRbeta libraries. On the study's bioinformatics: After out-of-frame sequences were removed, 2,204,828 distinct TCRbeta sequences remained, averaging about 67,000 per individual. Each individual was scored by the count of 150 or so previously reported CMV-associated TCRbeta sequences and the total productive distinct TCRbeta count. A beta-binomial model was reimplemented in Python, and random forests from scikit-learn, run with default parameters, were trained on data from the US cohort. Classifier performance on the Belgian cohort was summarized as median AUC with percentile confidence intervals over 10,000 bootstrap iterations. TCRdb stores this immuneACCESS table with in-frame sequences only. Part of the clones is absent; in the studies checked, under half of the shortfall reflects unresolved V genes, and no reason is known for the rest. The D gene and trimming were derived from the DNA, and the V and J assignments and clone size from that table. The sample data list just under 65,000 clones, and 60% to 80% of these were observed just once. Almost 0.9% of the sample rests with the top ten.

The sequenced sample consisted of memory CD4+ T cells from blood. The chain joins TRBV5-5 to TRBJ1-5; the D gene remains uncertain. This clonotype was sampled from an adult in good health and CMV-seronegative. This receptor has the CDR3 CASSPSYPEGQPQHF. The nucleotide sequence reads as follows: TGTGCCAGCAGCCCTTCGTATCCCGAGGGTCAGCCCCAGCATTTT.